One sample yielded the 2 T cell receptor beta chains listed below, sequenced in a study of glioma-infiltrating T cells. Amplification of TCR alpha and beta CDR3 regions from RNA used iRepertoire nested multiplex PCR. TCRdb processed the multiplex PCR reads anew with MiXCR; each CDR3 protein has one entry. This table holds 150,000 to 200,000 distinct CDR3 sequences, 30% to 40% found once. The sequencing input was glioma tissue, nonneoplastic brain tissue, or PBMCs (not recorded which). The receptors were gathered from a human donor with low-grade glioma or glioblastoma, undergoing nonglioma brain surgery, or in good health (not recorded which).

This clonotype was recorded at least ten times. The chain carries TRBV5-4 and TRBJ1-1; 7 bases are a match to TRBD1. Germline V gives CDR1 SGHNT, CDR2 YYREEE (reference sequence). This CDR3 has 16 amino acids. Unmatched junction bases numbered 5, after V lost 0 bases and J lost 0 bases. The CDR3, as DNA: TGTGCCAGCAGCTTGGATGGGACAGCGCTGAACACTGAAGCTTTCTTT. It is translated as CASSLDGTALNTEAFF.

A note on this clonotype: Sequence at one end of the junction differs from germline and may be a read error. The chain joins TRBV6-1 to TRBJ2-5, with a possible D match to TRBD2 (6 bases). Germline V gene data show CDR1 as MNHNS and CDR2 as SASEGT. CDR3 length equals 13 residues. The CDR3 is CASYGLLSETQCF. CDR3 nucleotide sequence: TGTGCCAGCTACGGACTATTGAGCGAGACCCAGTGCTTC.